A selection of T cell receptor beta chains follows, all from one sample in a study of a mutant IDH1 vaccine in newly diagnosed glioma. The antigens of these receptors remain unknown. TCRdb's copy holds only in-frame clones and misses some; the assay was immunoSEQ multiplex PCR. Altogether some 33,000 clones are present, roughly 90% being singletons, with the ten largest covering about 2.3%. The sample consisted of PBMCs, taken from a glioma patient whose treatment included an IDH1 peptide vaccine. Every receptor here comes from a man between 35 and 55 years old with glioma. Both conserved end residues are part of each CDR3. D genes are given only for firm matches.

j_gene	d_gene	v_gene	CDR3aa
TRBJ2-5	TRBD1	TRBV7-9	CASSLGTGGRETQYF
TRBJ1-2	NA	TRBV5-1	CASSLGLVGVDYGYTF
TRBJ2-3	NA	TRBV11-2	CASSLSPGGTDTQYF
TRBJ1-4	NA	TRBV9	CASSVGGGRTNEKLFF
TRBJ1-1	NA	TRBV5-5	CASGRQVSNTEAFF
TRBJ2-1	TRBD1	TRBV5-5	CASSPAGTGSGNEQFF
TRBJ1-5	NA	TRBV2	CASSLQGPRPQHF
TRBJ1-5	TRBD1	TRBV5-6	CASSPLGGQGKTLGPQHF
TRBJ1-1	NA	TRBV2	CATQIRSTEAFF
TRBJ2-2	TRBD2	TRBV4-1	CASSQEGASGGPNTGELFF
TRBJ1-2	TRBD1	TRBV7-9	CASTTDGQDYGYTF
TRBJ2-3	NA	TRBV7-2	CASSFSYSTDTQYF
TRBJ1-1	NA	TRBV19	CASSTTVDTEAFF
TRBJ1-2	NA	TRBV5-1	CASSSLGGTGYGYTF